This entry is about one T cell receptor (beta chain). Its antigen is undetermined. The length of the CDR3 is 17 residues. Looked up from germline, CDR1 is WNHNN and CDR2 is SYGVQD (reference sequence). V was cut by 8 bases and J by 0 bases, with 20 bases left in between. Clones were sequenced by immunoSEQ multiplex PCR, and TCRdb holds only the in-frame ones, with some missing. The table includes 140,000 or so clones, approximately 88% detected once. This sample is drawn from a study of cytomegalovirus exposure and HLA in healthy donors. Study as a whole: The 130 or so validation repertoires used the same platform as the roughly 720 first-cohort repertoires (as reported by a later analysis). The study, taken as a whole, reports: Confirmation was obtained in vitro that a few CMV-associated chains are specific for CMV antigens. In the 130 or so validation repertoires, 85% to 95% of cluster scores exceeded 0, per a later analysis. A classifier reportedly called cytomegalovirus status with high sensitivity and specificity.

Sequencing was carried out using PBMCs. The source is a young man in good health and CMV-seropositive. V gene TRBV10-1 combines with J gene TRBJ1-5; possibly TRBD1 for D (5 bases). The CDR3 nucleotides read TGCGCCAGCGAAGACAGTTATCCGGCGTATAGCAATCAGCCCCAGCATTTT. Translating it yields CASEDSYPAYSNQPQHF.